Sequencing of this T cell receptor (beta chain) was carried out in a study of blood T cell repertoires in COVID-19. The overall study: The United States, Italy and Spain were the sources of the acute and convalescent COVID-19 samples.

The repertoire was sequenced with immunoSEQ multiplex PCR; TCRdb's copy has only in-frame clones and lacks some. In the table there are about 22,000 clones, 80% to 95% of which are singletons. This clone was observed a few times. V was pared by 0 bases and J by 0 bases, with 21 bases between. CDR1 and CDR2 from the germline V gene are SGDLS and YYNGEE. The CDR3 has 20 residues. Sequencing was done on a sample of peripheral blood. The clonotype was recovered from a man in his 70s with acute or convalescent COVID-19. The V gene is TRBV9, the J gene TRBJ2-2, with D possibly being TRBD1 (6 bases). CDR3 DNA sequence: TGTGCCAGCAGCGTAGCTTCAACCGGGACACCTCCTTCGAACACCGGGGAGCTGTTTTTT. It is translated as CASSVASTGTPPSNTGELFF.